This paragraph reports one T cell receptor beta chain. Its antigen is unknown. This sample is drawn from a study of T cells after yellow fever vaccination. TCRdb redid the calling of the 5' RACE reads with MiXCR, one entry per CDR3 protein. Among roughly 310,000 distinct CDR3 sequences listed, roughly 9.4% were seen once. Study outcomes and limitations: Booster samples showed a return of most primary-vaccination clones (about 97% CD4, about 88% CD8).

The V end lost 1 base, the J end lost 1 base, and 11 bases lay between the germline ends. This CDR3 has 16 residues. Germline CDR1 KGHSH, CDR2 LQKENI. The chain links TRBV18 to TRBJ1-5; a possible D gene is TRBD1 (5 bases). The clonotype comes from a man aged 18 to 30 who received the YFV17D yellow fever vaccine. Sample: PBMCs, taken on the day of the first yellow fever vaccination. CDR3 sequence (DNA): TGTGCCAGCTCACCACGGGGGGATAGGAGCAATCAGCCCCAGCATTTT. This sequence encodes CASSPRGDRSNQPQHF.